This T cell receptor beta chain was sequenced during a study of T cells in Graves' hyperthyroidism and ophthalmopathy. CDR3 length: 16 amino acids. V shed 8 bases and J 5 bases; nucleotides not matched to a gene: 13. The investigators amplified TCR beta CDR3 regions from RNA transcripts. The HTBI primer set was used in a first-round RT-PCR of the TCR CDR3. Using its own MiXCR run on the multiplex PCR reads, TCRdb lists one record per CDR3 protein. The repertoire has nearly 750,000 distinct CDR3 sequences, just over 35% of them found once; the top ten carry approximately 31%. The clonotype was recovered from a woman aged 40 to 50 with Graves' hyperthyroidism. The source material was blood. The rearrangement links TRBV12-3 or TRBV12-4 to TRBJ2-7, with 12 bases aligning to TRBD2. DNA of the CDR3: TGTGCCAGCGGTCCGCGACTAGCGGGGGACCTCCACGAGCAGTACTTC. The encoded protein is CASGPRLAGDLHEQYF.